This is a list of T cell receptor beta chains from one sample in a study of T cell repertoires in cytomegalovirus infection. In TCRdb, the reads were re-called with MiXCR into one record per CDR3 protein. The table shows under 300,000 distinct CDR3 sequences, with more than 15% occurring only once. Sequenced sample: CD8+ T cells from PBMCs. All receptors come from a human donor in good health (CMV status not recorded). Some clones in this sample may be carry-over from other donors' samples. CDR3s include the opening cysteine and the closing phenylalanine or tryptophan. Fields, in order: V gene, J gene, clone size, D gene, CDR3 DNA, CDR3 protein. D genes are given only for firm matches. A clone size is listed for some rows: how often the clone was seen (once, few, many), or a class if it is expanded.

TRBV7-9	TRBJ2-3	many	.	TGTGCCAGCATTCCATCCCCGTCCTCTAGCACAGATACGCAGTATTTT	CASIPSPSSSTDTQYF
TRBV6-1	TRBJ2-1	few	TRBD1	TGTGCCAGCAATCGCCGGGACAGGGGCAACAATGAGCAGTTCTTC	CASNRRDRGNNEQFF
TRBV5-5	TRBJ2-2	.	.	TGTGCCAGCAGCTTAGGAGTGGACATATCATCGAACACCGGGGAGCTGTTTTTT	CASSLGVDISSNTGELFF
TRBV7-9	TRBJ1-4	.	TRBD1	TGTGCCACCTCGGGGGACAGAAATGAAAAACTGTTTTTT	CATSGDRNEKLFF
TRBV20-1	TRBJ1-5	few	.	TGCAGTGCTACCCTAGACTGGAGAAGCAATCAGCCCCAGCATTTT	CSATLDWRSNQPQHF
TRBV4-2	TRBJ1-1	many	.	TGTGCCAGCAGCCAAGACAGGATGAACACTGAAGCTTTCTTT	CASSQDRMNTEAFF
TRBV6-2/TRBV6-3	TRBJ1-1	few	.	TGTGCCAGCAGTTACCCACCAGCGGGAGACACTGAAGCTTTCTTT	CASSYPPAGDTEAFF
TRBV6-6	TRBJ2-5	few	TRBD2	TGTGCCAGCAGCTTCCGGACTAGCGGGGCCGCCGAGACCCAGTACTTC	CASSFRTSGAAETQYF
TRBV7-6	TRBJ2-7	.	TRBD1	TGTGCTAGCTGCAACTACAAGAGCGGACAGGGATTGGGGGACGAGCAGTACTTC	CASCNYKSGQGLGDEQYF
TRBV4-1	TRBJ2-3	.	TRBD2	TGCGCCAGCAGCCACCCCGGACTAGCGGGGGGACGGACAGATACGCAGTATTTT	CASSHPGLAGGRTDTQYF
TRBV29-1	TRBJ1-1	few	.	TGCAGCGGAGGGGTAAACACTGAAGCTTTCTTT	CSGGVNTEAFF
TRBV28	TRBJ1-5	.	.	TGTGCCAGCAGCCTAGGAGGTTTGGGCAATCAGCCCCAGCATTTT	CASSLGGLGNQPQHF
TRBV5-1	TRBJ1-1	few	TRBD1	TGCGCCAGCAGCTTGCGGCTCGCAACCAGGGGGATGAACACTGAAGCTTTCTTT	CASSLRLATRGMNTEAFF
TRBV3-1	TRBJ2-3	.	.	TGTGCCAGCAGCCAGGGGCCGGCAGATACGCAGTATTTT	CASSQGPADTQYF
TRBV12-3/TRBV12-4	TRBJ2-5	many	.	TGTGCCAGCAGTTCACTGCAAGGCCGGGAGACCCAGTACTTC	CASSSLQGRETQYF
TRBV28	TRBJ2-3	few	.	TGTGCCAGCGGGTTCGATCGGGATACGCAGTATTTT	CASGFDRDTQYF
TRBV29-1	TRBJ2-1	.	TRBD1	TGCAGCGTACCACAGGGGGTCTCCTACAATGAGCAGTTCTTC	CSVPQGVSYNEQFF